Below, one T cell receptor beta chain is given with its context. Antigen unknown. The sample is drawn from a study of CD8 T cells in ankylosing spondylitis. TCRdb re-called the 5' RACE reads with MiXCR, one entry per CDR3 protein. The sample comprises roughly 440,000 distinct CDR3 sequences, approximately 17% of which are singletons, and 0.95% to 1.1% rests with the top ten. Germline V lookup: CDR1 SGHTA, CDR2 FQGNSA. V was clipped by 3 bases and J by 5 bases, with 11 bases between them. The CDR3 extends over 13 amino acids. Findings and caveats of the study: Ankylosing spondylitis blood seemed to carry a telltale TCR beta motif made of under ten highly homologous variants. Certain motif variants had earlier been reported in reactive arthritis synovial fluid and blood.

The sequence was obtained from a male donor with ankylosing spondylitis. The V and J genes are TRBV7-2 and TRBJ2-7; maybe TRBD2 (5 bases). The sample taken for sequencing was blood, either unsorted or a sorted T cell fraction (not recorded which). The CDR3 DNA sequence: TGTGCCAGCAGCTTTCGGGGTACAAACGAGCAGTACTTC. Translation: CASSFRGTNEQYF.